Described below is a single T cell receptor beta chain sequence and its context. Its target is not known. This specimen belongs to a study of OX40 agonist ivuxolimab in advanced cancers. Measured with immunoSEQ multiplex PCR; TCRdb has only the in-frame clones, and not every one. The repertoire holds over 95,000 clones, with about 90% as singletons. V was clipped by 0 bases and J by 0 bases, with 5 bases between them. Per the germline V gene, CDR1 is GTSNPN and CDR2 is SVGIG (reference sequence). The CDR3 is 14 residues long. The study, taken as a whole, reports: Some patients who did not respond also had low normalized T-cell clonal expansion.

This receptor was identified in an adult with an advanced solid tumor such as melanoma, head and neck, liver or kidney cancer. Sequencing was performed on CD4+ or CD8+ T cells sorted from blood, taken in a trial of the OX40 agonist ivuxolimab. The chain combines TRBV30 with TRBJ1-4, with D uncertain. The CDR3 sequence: CAWSVSATNEKLFF. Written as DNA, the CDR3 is TGTGCCTGGAGTGTATCAGCAACTAATGAAAAACTGTTTTTT.